The rows below give T cell receptor beta chains drawn from one sample of a study of blood T cell repertoires in COVID-19. The repertoire was sequenced with immunoSEQ multiplex PCR; TCRdb's copy has only in-frame clones and lacks some. In the table there are roughly 380,000 clones, 81% of which are singletons. Specimen: peripheral blood. The receptors shown here come from a human donor with acute or convalescent COVID-19. The donor label of this sample is uncertain. Both conserved end residues are part of each CDR3. Fields, in order: D gene, V gene, J gene, clone size, CDR3 protein, CDR3 DNA. A D gene is named only where the DNA matches it firmly. The size entry is marked missing in some rows and otherwise reads once, few, many or a size class.

D: NA; V: TRBV19; J: TRBJ1-1; size: NA; CDR3: CASSIGTRGKMNTEAFF; DNA: TGTGCCAGTAGCATCGGGACCAGGGGTAAAATGAACACTGAAGCTTTCTTT
D: NA; V: TRBV2; J: TRBJ2-3; size: NA; CDR3: CASKRLATDTQYF; DNA: TGTGCCAGCAAGAGGCTAGCCACAGATACGCAGTATTTT
D: TRBD2; V: TRBV11-2; J: TRBJ2-1; size: NA; CDR3: CASSFTSGSNEQFF; DNA: TGTGCCAGCAGCTTCACTAGCGGGAGCAATGAGCAGTTCTTC
D: NA; V: TRBV1; J: TRBJ1-3; size: NA; CDR3: CTSSQGWVPSSGNTIYF; DNA: TGCACCAGCAGCCAGGGCTGGGTTCCCAGCTCTGGAAACACCATATATTTT
D: NA; V: TRBV19; J: TRBJ1-2; size: NA; CDR3: CASSSWGHYGYTF; DNA: TGTGCCAGTAGTAGCTGGGGGCACTATGGCTACACCTTC
D: NA; V: TRBV5-5; J: TRBJ2-1; size: NA; CDR3: CASSLAGQAYNEQFF; DNA: TGTGCCAGCAGCTTGGCGGGACAAGCCTACAATGAGCAGTTCTTC
D: TRBD1; V: TRBV28; J: TRBJ1-2; size: NA; CDR3: CASSILTGVANYGYTF; DNA: TGTGCCAGCAGTATACTAACAGGGGTGGCTAACTATGGCTACACCTTC
D: TRBD2; V: TRBV5-4; J: TRBJ2-1; size: NA; CDR3: CAGSPTSRLAPRGNEQFF; DNA: TGTGCCGGCAGCCCTACCTCCCGACTAGCGCCCCGTGGCAATGAGCAGTTCTTC
D: NA; V: TRBV12-3/TRBV12-4; J: TRBJ1-1; size: NA; CDR3: CASRRQIHTEAFF; DNA: TGTGCCAGCAGGCGACAGATCCACACTGAAGCTTTCTTT
D: NA; V: TRBV5-3; J: TRBJ2-2; size: NA; CDR3: CARSPRYAANNTGELFF; DNA: TGTGCCAGAAGCCCCAGGTACGCTGCTAACAACACCGGGGAGCTGTTTTTT
D: NA; V: TRBV28; J: TRBJ2-1; size: NA; CDR3: CASRAGGVSSRNEQFF; DNA: TGTGCCAGCAGAGCAGGAGGGGTTAGTAGTCGAAATGAGCAGTTCTTC
D: NA; V: TRBV11-2; J: TRBJ2-2; size: NA; CDR3: CASSPVTFSVGELFF; DNA: TGTGCCAGCAGCCCTGTCACGTTCTCGGTCGGGGAGCTGTTTTTT
D: NA; V: TRBV19; J: TRBJ1-2; size: once; CDR3: CASRRIPNYGYTF; DNA: TGTGCCAGTAGGAGGATCCCTAACTATGGCTACACCTTC
D: TRBD1; V: TRBV28; J: TRBJ2-5; size: NA; CDR3: CASRNRGRWQETQYF; DNA: TGTGCCAGCAGGAACAGGGGGCGCTGGCAAGAGACCCAGTACTTC
D: NA; V: TRBV6-6; J: TRBJ2-5; size: NA; CDR3: CASSRARGPQAETQYF; DNA: TGTGCCAGCAGTAGGGCCCGGGGTCCTCAGGCTGAGACCCAGTACTTC
D: NA; V: TRBV5-6; J: TRBJ2-1; size: NA; CDR3: CASSPADYNPHEQFF; DNA: TGTGCCAGCAGCCCCGCCGACTATAACCCTCATGAGCAGTTCTTC
D: TRBD1; V: TRBV3-1/TRBV3-2; J: TRBJ1-6; size: NA; CDR3: CASRRTGDHSPLHF; DNA: TGTGCCAGCAGGCGGACAGGGGATCATTCACCCCTCCACTTT
D: NA; V: TRBV5-1; J: TRBJ2-2; size: NA; CDR3: CASSLEGRTGELFF; DNA: TGCGCCAGCAGCTTGGAGGGGCGCACCGGGGAGCTGTTTTTT
D: TRBD1; V: TRBV28; J: TRBJ1-3; size: few; CDR3: CASSILQGRNTIYF; DNA: TGTGCCAGCAGTATCCTACAGGGGCGAAACACCATATATTTT
D: TRBD1; V: TRBV28; J: TRBJ1-2; size: NA; CDR3: CASSSSPGTGRYGYTF; DNA: TGTGCCAGCAGTTCCAGTCCCGGGACAGGGCGGTATGGCTACACCTTC
D: NA; V: TRBV12-3/TRBV12-4; J: TRBJ2-1; size: NA; CDR3: CASSLQSFFEQFF; DNA: TGTGCCAGCAGTTTACAGTCTTTCTTTGAGCAGTTCTTC
D: TRBD2; V: TRBV28; J: TRBJ2-2; size: NA; CDR3: CASSSDERGGNTGELFF; DNA: TGTGCCAGCAGTTCCGACGAGCGGGGAGGGAACACCGGGGAGCTGTTTTTT
D: TRBD2; V: TRBV28; J: TRBJ2-7; size: NA; CDR3: CASSLGGKTYEQYF; DNA: TGTGCCAGCAGTTTGGGGGGGAAGACGTACGAGCAGTACTTC
D: NA; V: TRBV24-1; J: TRBJ1-6; size: NA; CDR3: CATSDLHATAKSPLHF; DNA: TGTGCCACCAGTGATTTGCATGCGACAGCGAAATCACCCCTCCACTTT
D: TRBD1; V: TRBV7-2; J: TRBJ1-1; size: many; CDR3: CASSSVQGVTEAFF; DNA: TGTGCCAGCAGCTCAGTCCAGGGGGTCACTGAAGCTTTCTTT
D: NA; V: TRBV5-1; J: TRBJ2-7; size: NA; CDR3: CASSQNFPLYF; DNA: TGCGCCAGCAGCCAAAACTTCCCCCTGTACTTC
D: NA; V: TRBV9; J: TRBJ1-2; size: NA; CDR3: CASSVTNNRDYGYTF; DNA: TGTGCCAGCAGCGTAACGAACAACCGGGACTATGGCTACACCTTC
D: NA; V: TRBV11-2; J: TRBJ2-7; size: NA; CDR3: CASSLGPGAYEQYF; DNA: TGTGCCAGCAGCTTAGGACCGGGAGCCTACGAGCAGTACTTC
D: TRBD1; V: TRBV10-3; J: TRBJ2-7; size: NA; CDR3: CAISVGAPGQGSYEQYF; DNA: TGTGCCATCAGTGTTGGGGCTCCGGGACAGGGATCCTACGAGCAGTACTTC
D: TRBD1; V: TRBV9; J: TRBJ1-2; size: few; CDR3: CASSSGTGAPPNYGYTF; DNA: TGTGCCAGCAGCTCCGGGACAGGGGCGCCACCTAACTATGGCTACACCTTC
D: TRBD1; V: TRBV5-4; J: TRBJ2-7; size: NA; CDR3: CASSPGGALDEQYF; DNA: TGTGCCAGCAGCCCAGGGGGAGCCCTGGACGAGCAGTACTTC
D: NA; V: TRBV5-4; J: TRBJ2-2; size: once; CDR3: CASSLGGTHTGELFF; DNA: TGTGCCAGCAGCTTGGGGGGCACCCACACCGGGGAGCTGTTTTTT
D: NA; V: TRBV19; J: TRBJ1-5; size: NA; CDR3: CASSMSPNQPQHF; DNA: TGTGCCAGTAGTATGTCTCCCAATCAGCCCCAGCATTTT
D: NA; V: TRBV11-2; J: TRBJ1-3; size: NA; CDR3: CASSLGVTAGNTIYF; DNA: TGTGCCAGCAGCTTGGGAGTAACGGCAGGAAACACCATATATTTT
D: NA; V: TRBV5-1; J: TRBJ2-2; size: NA; CDR3: CASSLDAGNTGELFF; DNA: TGCGCCAGCAGCTTGGACGCAGGGAACACCGGGGAGCTGTTTTTT
D: NA; V: TRBV30; J: TRBJ1-2; size: NA; CDR3: CAWRMRGGVSYGYTF; DNA: TGTGCCTGGAGGATGAGAGGGGGGGTCTCCTATGGCTACACCTTC
D: NA; V: TRBV19; J: TRBJ1-5; size: NA; CDR3: CASSIVNQPQHF; DNA: TGTGCCAGTAGTATAGTAAATCAGCCCCAGCATTTT
D: TRBD1; V: TRBV12-5; J: TRBJ1-1; size: NA; CDR3: CASGLGGGPGGSEAFF; DNA: TGTGCTAGTGGTTTGGGGGGCGGACCAGGGGGCTCTGAAGCTTTCTTT
D: TRBD1; V: TRBV7-9; J: TRBJ2-5; size: NA; CDR3: CASSAGGAGGWETQYF; DNA: TGTGCCAGCAGCGCAGGAGGAGCAGGGGGCTGGGAGACCCAGTACTTC
D: TRBD1; V: TRBV18; J: TRBJ2-1; size: once; CDR3: CASSSGQGTFGEQFF; DNA: TGTGCCAGCTCATCGGGACAGGGGACCTTCGGTGAGCAGTTCTTC
D: TRBD2; V: TRBV10-3; J: TRBJ2-1; size: NA; CDR3: CAISGRIAGHNEQFF; DNA: TGTGCCATCAGTGGTCGGATAGCGGGACACAATGAGCAGTTCTTC
D: NA; V: TRBV27; J: TRBJ1-2; size: NA; CDR3: CASSPLPDRPINYGYTF; DNA: TGTGCCAGCAGTCCCCTCCCTGACAGGCCAATTAACTATGGCTACACCTTC
D: NA; V: TRBV18; J: TRBJ1-6; size: NA; CDR3: CASSAPGDLNSPLHF; DNA: TGTGCCAGCTCAGCCCCGGGGGATCTGAATTCACCCCTCCACTTT
D: TRBD1; V: TRBV6-8; J: TRBJ1-4; size: NA; CDR3: CASSTQGVGGNEKLFF; DNA: TGTGCCAGCAGTACCCAGGGGGTCGGGGGTAATGAAAAACTGTTTTTT